This T cell receptor (beta chain) was found in a study of human CD8 memory T cell subsets. Study-wide results and caveats: Only minimal overlap was seen between the stem-like memory and the precursor exhausted T cell repertoires. Exclusively the beta chains of the T cell receptor underwent sequencing in this study. It was suggested by Chao1 estimates that stem-like memory T cells were more diverse than precursor exhausted T cells.

Sequencing libraries of TCR beta were made by UMI-labeled 5' RACE. TCRdb reworked the 5' RACE reads into one entry per CDR3 protein, no DNA. The table for this sample gives some 7,000 distinct CDR3 sequences. The CDR3 sequence is 21 residues long. In germline, CDR1 is KGHSH, CDR2 LQKENI. With respect to this clonotype: No antigen is known for it.

Total RNA was taken from some 160,000 sorted CD8+ T cells, in duplicate, per subset. This rearrangement joins TRBV18 to TRBJ2-7; TCRdb picks TRBD1, but there is no DNA to check that call. The origin of this receptor is a human donor in good health. The specimen was CD8+ T cells from PBMCs. CDR3 protein: CASSPRSLRTDPRGETYEQYF. The whole variable domain, remainder taken from reference TRBV18 and TRBJ2-7, is NAGVMQNPRHLVRRRGQEARLRCSPMKGHSHVYWYRQLPEEGLKFMVYLQKENIIDESGMPKERFSAEFPKEGPSILRIQQVVRGDSAAYFCASSPRSLRTDPRGETYEQYFGPGTRLTVT.